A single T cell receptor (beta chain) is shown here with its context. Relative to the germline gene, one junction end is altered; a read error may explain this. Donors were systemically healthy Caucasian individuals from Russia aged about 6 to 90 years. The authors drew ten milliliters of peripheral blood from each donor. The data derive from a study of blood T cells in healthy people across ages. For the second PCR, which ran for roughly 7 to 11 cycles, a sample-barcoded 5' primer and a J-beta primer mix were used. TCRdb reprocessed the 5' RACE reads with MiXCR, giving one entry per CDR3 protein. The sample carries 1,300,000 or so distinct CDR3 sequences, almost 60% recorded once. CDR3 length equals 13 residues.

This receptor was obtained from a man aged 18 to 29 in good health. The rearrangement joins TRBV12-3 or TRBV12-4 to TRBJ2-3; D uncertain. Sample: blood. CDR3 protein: CASRILTTDMQYF. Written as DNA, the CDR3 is TGTGCCAGCAGGATACTAACCACAGATATGCAGTATTTT.